These 10 T cell receptor beta chains came from one sample sequenced in a study of blood T cells in healthy people across ages. A sample-barcoded 5' primer and a J-beta primer mix were used in a second PCR of roughly 7 to 12 cycles. MiXCR, run by TCRdb on the 5' RACE reads, gives a single entry per CDR3 protein. This table holds fewer than 1.5 million distinct CDR3 sequences, around 39% found once. Material: blood. The receptor source for this set is a woman between 18 and 30 years old in good health.

The CDR3 nucleotides are TGCAGTGCCCCCGCCTTAGACTCCTACGAGCAGTACTTC. Protein sequence: CSAPALDSYEQYF. The J gene is TRBJ2-7, the V gene TRBV20-1; D is ambiguous. The germline gives CDR1 DFQATT, CDR2 SNEGSKA (reference sequence). Trimming took 6 bases from V and 0 from J, leaving 12 bases between them. This CDR3 contains 13 residues.

The table lists this clonotype with a few counts. The gene calls are TRBV6-6 and TRBJ2-7; D is possibly TRBD1 (5 bases). The germline CDR1 and CDR2 sequences are MNHNY and SVGAGI (reference sequence). V was clipped by 6 bases and J by 3 bases, with 15 bases between them. The CDR3 consists of 14 residues. The CDR3 DNA reads TGTGCCAGCAGACCCAATGGACAAGTCTACGAGCAGTACTTC. Its translation: CASRPNGQVYEQYF.

This CDR3 is CASSLTDNYEQYF. For the CDR3, the DNA is TGTGCCAGCAGCTTAACCGACAACTACGAGCAGTACTTC. The chain is built from TRBV7-3 and TRBJ2-7, with unresolved D. With 0 bases removed from V and 3 bases from J, the gap between germline ends came to 6 bases. Germline lookup yields CDR1 SGHTA and CDR2 FQGTGA. This CDR3 has 13 amino acids.

The J gene is TRBJ1-2, the V gene TRBV29-1; 7 nucleotides match TRBD1. With 3 bases clipped from V and 6 bases from J, the junction kept 10 bases outside the gene matches. Germline loops: CDR1 SQVTM, CDR2 ANQGSEA. This CDR3 spans 14 amino acids. The CDR3 loop reads CSVDTLTGPDGYTF. In nucleotides, the CDR3 is TGCAGCGTTGATACCTTGACAGGGCCCGATGGCTACACCTTC.

This chain joins TRBV11-2 and TRBJ2-7, with D perhaps assigned TRBD1 or TRBD2 (5 bases each). The germline V gene encodes CDR1 SGHAT and CDR2 FQNNGV. This CDR3 has 18 amino acids. The germline V and J ends were trimmed by 6 bases and 2 bases, with 26 bases remaining between them. The CDR3 here is CASSPIQGPTDGTYEQYF. CDR3 DNA sequence: TGTGCCAGCAGTCCTATTCAGGGACCAACGGACGGGACCTACGAGCAGTACTTC.

This clonotype was detected only a few times. The chain is built from TRBV5-1 and TRBJ2-1; 8 bases are a match to TRBD2. The germline V gene has CDR1 SGHRS and CDR2 YFSETQ. J lost 8 bases, V lost 4 bases, and 14 bases had no gene match. The CDR3 contains 16 residues. CDR3 nucleotides: TGCGCCAGCAGCGGACGCGTCGCGGGGGGCGGGGATGAGCAGTTCTTC. Its translation: CASSGRVAGGGDEQFF.

The V and J genes are TRBV5-1 and TRBJ2-5, with D perhaps matching TRBD2 (5 bases). The J call is doubtful: the DNA matches TRBJ2-7 better. Germline CDR1 SGHRS, CDR2 YFSETQ. The CDR3 is 13 amino acids. CDR3: CASSWRSGYEQYF. The CDR3, as DNA: TGCGCCAGCAGCTGGAGAAGCGGCTACGAGCAGTACTTC.

This chain joins TRBV28 and TRBJ2-1; 7 bases fit TRBD2. Per germline, CDR1 MDHEN and CDR2 SYDVKM. The CDR3 has 16 residues. The junction had 8 bases not matched to a gene; V was cut back by 6 bases and J by 0 bases. CDR3 in amino acids: CASSETSQSSYNEQFF. The CDR3 DNA reads as TGTGCCAGCAGCGAGACTAGCCAGAGCTCCTACAATGAGCAGTTCTTC.

This clonotype was seen many times. The junction does not match germline at one end; this may be a read error. Here the CDR3 DNA reads TGCGCCAGCAGCTTGGAGGGGACCTACGAGCAGTACTTC. This sequence encodes CASSLEGTYEQYF. The chain recombines TRBV11-2 with TRBJ2-7; D perhaps matches TRBD2 (6 bases). This CDR3 comprises 13 residues. Germline-derived CDR1 and CDR2 are SGHAT and FQNNGV.

This clonotype has only a few counts. The J gene is TRBJ2-4, the V gene TRBV9, with 7 positions matching TRBD2. The CDR3 is 15 residues long. Trimming at V came to 3 bases and at J to 9 bases, leaving 12 bases not matched to a gene. Germline loops: CDR1 SGDLS, CDR2 YYNGEE. The CDR3 loop is CASSATLSGASIQYF. The CDR3 DNA reads TGTGCCAGCAGCGCAACACTGAGCGGGGCAAGCATTCAGTACTTC.